These 21 T cell receptor beta chains originate from one sample sequenced in a study of regulatory T cells in long-lasting Graves disease. TCR beta libraries were built with iRepertoire HTBI primers and Arm-PCR of CDR3 regions. One entry per CDR3 protein results from TCRdb running MiXCR on the multiplex PCR reads. The sample lists roughly 500,000 distinct CDR3 sequences, about 12% occurring once. The sample's time point: newly diagnosed GD, antithyroid drugs for less than 3 months. The TCR library was made from RNA extracted from PBMCs. These data also featured in a second study, about T cells in Graves' hyperthyroidism and ophthalmopathy.

Sample: peripheral blood mononuclear cells (PBMCs), taken at new diagnosis, from a patient treated with antithyroid drugs. These receptors came from a woman aged 30 to 39 with Graves disease.

This clonotype came up many times. This chain uses TRBV11-3 with TRBJ2-7; TRBD2 aligns across 8 bases. Per germline, CDR1 SGHNT and CDR2 YENEEA. The CDR3 consists of 15 residues. V shed 2 bases and J 6 bases; nucleotides not matched to a gene: 9. CDR3 in DNA: TGTGCCAGCAGCTTAAGCGGGAGTGGCCTCTCCGAGCAGTACTTC. Amino acids: CASSLSGSGLSEQYF.

V gene TRBV24-1 combines with J gene TRBJ1-5; no firm D call. Per the germline V gene, CDR1 is KGHDR and CDR2 is SFDVKD. Trimming took off 4 bases at V and 4 bases at J, with 7 bases between the two ends. This CDR3 has 13 amino acids. CDR3 DNA: TGTGCCACCAGTGAACAGTCGAATCAGCCCCAGCATTTT. This gives the protein CATSEQSNQPQHF.

This clonotype occurred a few times. The chain joins TRBV7-2 to TRBJ1-2, with 10 bases that match TRBD1. The CDR3 covers 15 residues. J lost 8 bases, V lost 5 bases, and 11 bases had no gene match. Germline assignment: CDR1 SGHTA and CDR2 FQGNSA. DNA of the CDR3: TGTGCCAGCAGCCAAGATCGACAGGGGGCGGGGGGCTACACCTTC. Protein product: CASSQDRQGAGGYTF. Complete variable domain (other parts from reference TRBV7-2 and TRBJ1-2): GAGVSQSPSNKVTEKGKDVELRCDPISGHTALYWYRQSLGQGLEFLIYFQGNSAPDKSGLPSDRFSAERTGGSVSTLTIQRTQQEDSAVYLCASSQDRQGAGGYTFGSGTRLTVV.

This clonotype was detected many times. J is TRBJ1-4 and V is TRBV28, with unresolved D. Trimming cost V 8 bases and J 0 bases, with 10 bases left between them. CDR1 is MDHEN, CDR2 SYDVKM, per germline. This CDR3 contains 14 residues. The CDR3 is CASRYHPTNEKLFF. The CDR3 DNA follows: TGTGCCAGCCGTTACCATCCAACTAATGAAAAACTGTTTTTT.

This clonotype was counted between two and nine times. This chain connects TRBV4-2 to TRBJ1-5; D is uncertain. Looked up from germline, CDR1 is LGHNA and CDR2 is YNFKEQ. Trimming left V 0 bases short and J 5 bases short, with 5 bases between. The CDR3 runs 13 residues. CDR3 DNA: TGTGCCAGCAGCCAAGAGGCACATCAGCCCCAGCATTTT. This translates into CASSQEAHQPQHF.

This clonotype was recorded at least ten times. This chain joins TRBV7-9 and TRBJ1-2; possibly TRBD1 for D (5 bases). This CDR3 has 15 amino acids. Trimming removed 6 bases at V and 7 bases at J, with 21 bases between. Germline assignment: CDR1 SEHNR and CDR2 FQNEAQ (reference sequence). CDR3 residues: CASSNRDLFGGGYTF. The CDR3 DNA follows: TGTGCCAGCAGTAACCGGGACCTCTTCGGCGGTGGCTACACCTTC. The full variable domain, its missing parts supplied by reference TRBV7-9 and TRBJ1-2, is DTGVSQNPRHKITKRGQNVTFRCDPISEHNRLYWYRQTLGQGPEFLTYFQNEAQLEKSRLLSDRFSAERPKGSFSTLEIQRTEQGDSAMYLCASSNRDLFGGGYTFGSGTRLTVV.

Note on this clonotype: An end of the junction differs from the germline gene, which may be a read error. The chain links TRBV20-1 to TRBJ1-6; no firm D call. The CDR3 extends over 11 amino acids. Looked up from germline, CDR1 is DFQATT and CDR2 is SNEGSKA (reference sequence). DNA of the CDR3: TGCAGTGCTAGCCCTGGCCGGACTATTTACTTT. Its translation: CSASPGRTIYF.

Many counts were recorded for this clonotype. The gene calls are TRBV5-6 and TRBJ1-3; D is unresolved. The CDR3 runs 18 residues. Trimming stripped 1 base from V and 6 bases from J, with 23 bases between. Germline V gives CDR1 SGHDT, CDR2 YYEEEE. The CDR3 here is CASSLIFQTHATENTIYF. The CDR3 nucleotides are TGTGCCAGCAGCTTGATCTTTCAGACCCACGCGACGGAAAACACCATATATTTT.

The table lists this clonotype with many counts. The gene calls are TRBV6-2 or TRBV6-3 and TRBJ1-2; D is uncertain. Germline lookup yields CDR1 MNHEY and CDR2 SVGEGT. Trimming cost V 0 bases and J 4 bases, with 6 bases left between them. CDR3 length: 13 amino acids. CDR3 sequence (DNA): TGTGCCAGCAGTTACTCGATGACCTATGGCTACACCTTC. This translates into CASSYSMTYGYTF.

The rearrangement links TRBV18 to TRBJ2-1, with D perhaps matching TRBD1 (5 bases). CDR1 is KGHSH, CDR2 LQKENI, per germline. V was cut by 3 bases and J by 7 bases, with 16 bases left in between. CDR3 size: 15 residues. CDR3 sequence: CASSPAGSVGNEQFF. Written as DNA, the CDR3 is TGTGCCAGCTCACCGGCAGGGTCGGTAGGGAATGAGCAGTTCTTC.

V and J are TRBV4-3 and TRBJ1-2, with no clear D. The CDR3 loop spans 17 amino acids. Between the trimmed V and J ends, which lost 0 bases and 1 base, there was a span of 15 bases. Per germline, CDR1 LGHNA and CDR2 YSLEER. The CDR3 is CASSQDWLAPNNYGYTF. The CDR3 DNA sequence: TGCGCCAGCAGCCAAGATTGGTTGGCACCGAATAACTATGGCTACACCTTC.

On this clonotype: Only one base separates this from a far larger clonotype, so it likely reflects a read error. The chain joins TRBV7-2 to TRBJ1-1; maybe TRBD1 (6 bases). The CDR3 is 14 amino acids. Germline V gene data show CDR1 as SGHTA and CDR2 as FQGNSA. V was trimmed by 3 bases and J by 2 bases, leaving 10 bases between them. CDR3 residues: CASSFGQINTEAFF. The CDR3 DNA reads TGTGCCAGCAGCTTCGGACAGATTAACACTGAAGCTTTCTTT. The whole variable domain, filled in from reference TRBV7-2 and TRBJ1-1, reads GAGVSQSPSNKVTEKGKDVELRCDPISGHTALYWYRQSLGQGLEFLIYFQGNSAPDKSGLPSDRFSAERTGGSVSTLTIQRTQQEDSAVYLCASSFGQINTEAFFGQGTRLTVV.

This clonotype was recorded once. The chain combines TRBV27 with TRBJ1-3, with a tentative D call TRBD1 (5 bases). CDR1 and CDR2 (germline): MNHEY, SMNVEV (reference sequence). Trimming took 5 bases from V and 1 from J, leaving 15 bases between them. The CDR3 loop spans 16 amino acids. This CDR3 reads CASSKEQGFSGNTIYF. The CDR3 nucleotides read TGTGCCAGCAGTAAAGAGCAGGGCTTTTCTGGAAACACCATATATTTT.

The V call is TRBV7-2, the J call TRBJ2-6, with D maybe TRBD2 (5 bases). The germline V and J ends were trimmed by 1 base and 4 bases, with 11 bases remaining between them. The CDR3 covers 16 residues. CDR1 is SGHTA and CDR2 is FQGNSA in the germline V gene. CDR3 sequence (DNA): TGTGCCAGCAGCTTAGTCCCTACTAGAGGGGCCAACGTCCTGACTTTC. Amino acids: CASSLVPTRGANVLTF.

This clonotype was picked up a small number of times. The chain uses TRBV9 and TRBJ2-7; 11 positions agree with TRBD2. The CDR3 is 16 amino acids. The germline V gene has CDR1 SGDLS and CDR2 YYNGEE. J was trimmed by 2 bases and V by 0 bases; bases with no gene match: 4. The CDR3 bases are TGTGCCAGCAGCGTAGCTGGGACTAGCGGCACCTACGAGCAGTACTTC. Its translation is CASSVAGTSGTYEQYF.

In its sample, this clonotype was seen many times. This chain uses TRBV5-5 with TRBJ1-1, with 11 nucleotides matching TRBD1. Germline V gene lookup returns CDR1 SGHKS and CDR2 YYEKEE (reference sequence). This CDR3 contains 16 residues. Unmatched junction bases numbered 6, after V lost 4 bases and J lost 1 base. The CDR3 DNA is TGTGCCAGCAGCAGGACAGGGGGCGCGGAGAACACTGAAGCTTTCTTT. It is translated as CASSRTGGAENTEAFF.

The V gene is TRBV9, the J gene TRBJ2-1; D perhaps matches TRBD2 (6 bases). Trimming stripped 4 bases from V and 6 bases from J, with 26 bases between. CDR1 and CDR2 from the germline V gene are SGDLS and YYNGEE. CDR3 length: 18 amino acids. The CDR3 DNA reads as TGTGCCAGCAGCATATGGGGAATCGGTAGCGGAGTAATCAATGAGCAGTTCTTC. Translation: CASSIWGIGSGVINEQFF.

This clonotype was observed a handful of times. This chain connects TRBV5-8 to TRBJ1-2; D not certain. The CDR3 sequence is 14 residues long. V lost 4 bases and J 7 bases, leaving 17 bases between the germline ends. The germline CDR1 and CDR2 sequences are SGHTS and YDEGEE. The CDR3 loop reads CASSPRRVARGYTF. In DNA, the CDR3 is TGTGCCAGCAGCCCGAGAAGAGTGGCGCGTGGCTACACCTTC.

Ten or more counts support this clonotype. The gene calls are TRBV12-3 or TRBV12-4 and TRBJ2-1; a possible D gene is TRBD2 (5 bases). The CDR3 spans 15 residues. V was trimmed by 6 bases and J by 6 bases, leaving 18 bases between them. The CDR3 DNA follows: TGTGCCAGCAGCCCAGAGAGGTTAGCGACCAATGAGCAGTTCTTC. It encodes CASSPERLATNEQFF.

This chain connects TRBV4-1 to TRBJ2-1; 8 positions match TRBD2. The CDR3 is made up of 16 amino acids. Per the germline V gene, CDR1 is MGHRA and CDR2 is YSYEKL. V shed 7 bases, J shed 5 bases, and the junction held 13 bases outside the gene matches. CDR3 in DNA: TGCGCCAGCACCGTAGGATGGGCGGGAGGAGACAATGAGCAGTTCTTC. Its translation: CASTVGWAGGDNEQFF.

The chain employs TRBV28 and TRBJ2-6; D is perhaps TRBD1 (6 bases). The CDR3 is 16 amino acids. Germline assignment: CDR1 MDHEN and CDR2 SYDVKM. The V end lost 9 bases, the J end lost 0 bases, and 15 bases lay between the germline ends. CDR3 loop: CARDSITYSGANVLTF. The CDR3 DNA sequence: TGTGCCAGGGACAGCATCACTTACTCTGGGGCCAACGTCCTGACTTTC.